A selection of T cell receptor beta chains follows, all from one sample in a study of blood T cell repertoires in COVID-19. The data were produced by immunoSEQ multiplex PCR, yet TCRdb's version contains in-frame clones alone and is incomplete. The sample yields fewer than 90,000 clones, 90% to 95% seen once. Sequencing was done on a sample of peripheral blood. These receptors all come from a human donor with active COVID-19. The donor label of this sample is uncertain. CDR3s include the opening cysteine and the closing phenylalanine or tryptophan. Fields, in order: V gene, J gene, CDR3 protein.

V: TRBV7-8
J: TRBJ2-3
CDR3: CASSLARRAGGTTDTQYF

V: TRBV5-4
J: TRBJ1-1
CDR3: CASSYPRGMNTEAFF

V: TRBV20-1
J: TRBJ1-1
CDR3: CSASSLGGPRGTEAFF

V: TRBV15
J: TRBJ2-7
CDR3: CATSRAQGAYEQYF

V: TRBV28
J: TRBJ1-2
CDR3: CASTPAGLNYGYTF

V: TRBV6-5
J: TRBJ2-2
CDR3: CASRARGGGELFF

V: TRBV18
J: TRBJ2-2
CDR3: CASSPLSGGPSGELFF

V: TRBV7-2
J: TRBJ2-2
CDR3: CASRLGTGGWNTGELFF

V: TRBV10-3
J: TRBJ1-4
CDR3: CAISPGTGGDEKLFF

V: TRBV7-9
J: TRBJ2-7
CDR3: CASSPPGQTYEQYF

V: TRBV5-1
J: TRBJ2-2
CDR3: CASSFGITGELFF

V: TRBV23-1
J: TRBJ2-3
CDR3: CASRPGRAADTQYF

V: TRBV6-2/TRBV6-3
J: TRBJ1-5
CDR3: CASSFQDRDNQPQHF

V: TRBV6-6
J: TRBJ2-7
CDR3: CASSCGTACSYEQYF

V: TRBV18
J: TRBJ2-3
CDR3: CASSQTSGGLTDTQYF

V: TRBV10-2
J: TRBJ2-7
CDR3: CASSLDRGDYEQYF

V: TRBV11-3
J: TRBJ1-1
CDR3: CASRSQKGENTEAFF

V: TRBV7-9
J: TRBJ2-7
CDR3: CASSSASEQYF

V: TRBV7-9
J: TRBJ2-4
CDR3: CASSLHHPGGQGIQYF

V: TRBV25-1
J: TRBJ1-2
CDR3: CASRRTGRGYGYTF

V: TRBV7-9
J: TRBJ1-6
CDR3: CASSLVVSQDSPLHF

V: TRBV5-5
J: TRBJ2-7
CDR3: CASSLFQGPSYEQYF

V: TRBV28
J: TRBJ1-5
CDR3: CASRPDRGHGQPQHF

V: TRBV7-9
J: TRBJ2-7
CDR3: CASSLTWDKAKEQYF

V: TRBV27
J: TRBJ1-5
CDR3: CASSPTSSNQPQHF

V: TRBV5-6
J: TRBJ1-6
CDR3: CASSLEQTSNSPLHF

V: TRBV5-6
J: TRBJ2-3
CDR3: CASSLRLAGATDTQYF

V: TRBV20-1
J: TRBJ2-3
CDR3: CSASLGLAGTLLDWDTQYF

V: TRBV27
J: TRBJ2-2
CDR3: CASTLRQGSTGELFF

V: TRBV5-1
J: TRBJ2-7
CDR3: CASSFTGSSYEQYF

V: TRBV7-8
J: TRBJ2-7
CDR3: CASKKGGLHEQYF

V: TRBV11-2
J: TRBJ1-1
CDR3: CASSTRQGREYTEAFF

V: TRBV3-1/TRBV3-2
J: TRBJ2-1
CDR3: CASSQEMPKTNNEQFF

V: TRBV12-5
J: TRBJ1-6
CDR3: CASGLPQTTRVEKRWGNSPLHF

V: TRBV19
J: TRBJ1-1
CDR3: CASRLNRGWTEAFF

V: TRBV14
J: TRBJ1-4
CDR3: CASSPLTASGEKLFF

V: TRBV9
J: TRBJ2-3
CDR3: CASSVTSGGSVTDTQYF

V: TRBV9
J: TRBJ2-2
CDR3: CASSVGPAGGPGELFF

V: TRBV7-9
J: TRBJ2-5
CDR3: CASSLVGTGAETQYF

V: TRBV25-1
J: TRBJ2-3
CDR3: CASSEFAPGGRADTQYF

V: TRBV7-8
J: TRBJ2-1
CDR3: CASSPAGGNEQFF

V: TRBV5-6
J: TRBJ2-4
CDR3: CASSPWDRVAKNIQYF

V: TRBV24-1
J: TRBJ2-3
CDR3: CATSDFKSDTQYF

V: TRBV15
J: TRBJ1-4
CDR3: CATSRGLTNEKLFF

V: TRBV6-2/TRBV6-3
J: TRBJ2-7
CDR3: CASTPGGSYTPQYF

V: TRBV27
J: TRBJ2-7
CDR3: CASSWSIQADEQYF

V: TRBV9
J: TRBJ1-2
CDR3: CASSVGRNYGYTF

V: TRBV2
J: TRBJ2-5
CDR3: CASSLGAVETQYF

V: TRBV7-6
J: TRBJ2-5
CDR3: CASSLSRLRGQETQYF

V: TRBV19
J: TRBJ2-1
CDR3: CASSIDYLAGIELNEQFF

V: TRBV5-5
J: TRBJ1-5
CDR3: CASSKTGDSNQPQHF

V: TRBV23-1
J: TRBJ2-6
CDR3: CASSQGGGAGANVLTF